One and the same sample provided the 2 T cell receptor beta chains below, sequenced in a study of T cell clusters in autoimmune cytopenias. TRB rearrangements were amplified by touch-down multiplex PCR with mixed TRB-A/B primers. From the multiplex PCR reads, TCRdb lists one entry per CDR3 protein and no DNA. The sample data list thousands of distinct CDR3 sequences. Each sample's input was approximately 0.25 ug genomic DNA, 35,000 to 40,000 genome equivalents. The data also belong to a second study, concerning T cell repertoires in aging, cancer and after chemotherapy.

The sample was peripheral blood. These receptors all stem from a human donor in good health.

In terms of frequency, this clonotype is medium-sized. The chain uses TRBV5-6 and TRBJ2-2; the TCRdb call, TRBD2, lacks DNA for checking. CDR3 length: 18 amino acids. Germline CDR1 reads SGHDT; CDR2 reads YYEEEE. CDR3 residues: CASSPLKQRGSHTGELFF.

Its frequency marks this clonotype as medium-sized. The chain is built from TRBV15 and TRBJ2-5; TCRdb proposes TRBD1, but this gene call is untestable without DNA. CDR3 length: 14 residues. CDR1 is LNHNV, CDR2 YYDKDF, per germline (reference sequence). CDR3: CATSSRGGGETQYF.